This T cell receptor (beta chain) was obtained from a study of regulatory T cells in long-lasting Graves disease. HTBI primers from iRepertoire and Arm-PCR of CDR3 regions yielded the TCR beta libraries. TCRdb ran MiXCR on the multiplex PCR reads and lists one entry per CDR3 protein. Of hundreds of thousands of distinct CDR3 sequences in the sample, about a sixth were seen once. This sample's time point: newly diagnosed GD, antithyroid drugs for less than 3 months. Extracted PBMC RNA gave rise to the TCR library. Germline V lookup: CDR1 SNHLY, CDR2 FYNNEI. V was trimmed by 10 bases and J by 8 bases, leaving 11 bases between them. The CDR3 sequence is 10 residues long. The data also belong to a second study, concerning T cells in Graves' hyperthyroidism and ophthalmopathy. That work states: TCR CDR3 regions were first amplified by RT-PCR with HTBI primers.

The input for sequencing was peripheral blood mononuclear cells (PBMCs), taken at new diagnosis, from a patient treated with antithyroid drugs. The rearrangement links TRBV2 to TRBJ1-1, with D hard to call. The source of this sequence is a woman aged 25 to 39 with Graves disease. The DNA of the CDR3 is TGTGCCAACAAGGGCCACGAAGCTTTCTTT. It translates to CANKGHEAFF.